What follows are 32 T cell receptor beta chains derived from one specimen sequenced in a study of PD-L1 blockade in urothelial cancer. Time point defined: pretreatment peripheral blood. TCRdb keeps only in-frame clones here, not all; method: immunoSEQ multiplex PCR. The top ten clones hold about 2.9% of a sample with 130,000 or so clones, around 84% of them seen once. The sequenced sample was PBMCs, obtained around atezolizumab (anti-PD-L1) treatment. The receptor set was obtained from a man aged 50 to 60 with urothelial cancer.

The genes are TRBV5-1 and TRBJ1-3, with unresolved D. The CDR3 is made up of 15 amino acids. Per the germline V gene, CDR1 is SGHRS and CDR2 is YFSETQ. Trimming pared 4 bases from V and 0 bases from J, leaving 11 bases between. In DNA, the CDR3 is TGCGCCAGCAGCCCTGACAACGTCTCTGGAAACACCATATATTTT. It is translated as CASSPDNVSGNTIYF.

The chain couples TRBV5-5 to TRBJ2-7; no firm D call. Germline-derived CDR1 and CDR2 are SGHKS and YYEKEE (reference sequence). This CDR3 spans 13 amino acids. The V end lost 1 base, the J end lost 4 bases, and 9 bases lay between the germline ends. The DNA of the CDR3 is TGTGCCAGCAGCTTGTTTCAGGTTTACGAGCAGTACTTC. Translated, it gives CASSLFQVYEQYF.

The CDR3 DNA reads TGCAGTGCTGCCCCGGGACAAGCCCAGCATTTT. It specifies CSAAPGQAQHF. V usage is TRBV20-1 and J usage is TRBJ1-5; possibly TRBD1 for D (6 bases). CDR3 length equals 11 residues. V shed 5 bases and J shed 11 bases, with 13 bases lying between them. Germline loops: CDR1 DFQATT, CDR2 SNEGSKA (reference sequence).

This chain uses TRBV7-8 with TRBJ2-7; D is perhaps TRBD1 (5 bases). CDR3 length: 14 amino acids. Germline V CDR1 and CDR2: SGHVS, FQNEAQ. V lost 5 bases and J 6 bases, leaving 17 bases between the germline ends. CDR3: CASSPAGLTSEQYF. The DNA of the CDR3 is TGTGCCAGCAGCCCGGCAGGGCTCACGTCCGAGCAGTACTTC.

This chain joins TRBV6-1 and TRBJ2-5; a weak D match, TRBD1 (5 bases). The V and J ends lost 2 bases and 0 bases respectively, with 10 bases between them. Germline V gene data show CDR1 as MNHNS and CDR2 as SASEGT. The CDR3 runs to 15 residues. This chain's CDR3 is CASSERGRDQETQYF. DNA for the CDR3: TGTGCCAGCAGTGAAAGGGGCAGGGACCAAGAGACCCAGTACTTC.

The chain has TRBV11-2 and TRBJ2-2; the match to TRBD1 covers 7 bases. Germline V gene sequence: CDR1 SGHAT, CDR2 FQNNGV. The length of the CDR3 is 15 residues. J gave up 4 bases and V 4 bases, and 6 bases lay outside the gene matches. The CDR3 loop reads CASSSGTVLTGELFF. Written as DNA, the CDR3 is TGTGCCAGCAGCTCCGGGACAGTTCTCACCGGGGAGCTGTTTTTT. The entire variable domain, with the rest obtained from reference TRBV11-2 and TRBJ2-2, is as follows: EAGVAQSPRYKIIEKRQSVAFWCNPISGHATLYWYQQILGQGPKLLIQFQNNGVVDDSQLPKDRFSAERLKGVDSTLKIQPAKLEDSAVYLCASSSGTVLTGELFFGEGSRLTVL.

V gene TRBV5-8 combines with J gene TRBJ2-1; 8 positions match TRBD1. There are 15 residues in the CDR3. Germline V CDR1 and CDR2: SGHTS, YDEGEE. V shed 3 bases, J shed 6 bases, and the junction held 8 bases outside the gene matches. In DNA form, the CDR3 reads TGTGCCAGCAGCTACAGGGGGTTGGAGGGCAATGAGCAGTTCTTC. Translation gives CASSYRGLEGNEQFF.

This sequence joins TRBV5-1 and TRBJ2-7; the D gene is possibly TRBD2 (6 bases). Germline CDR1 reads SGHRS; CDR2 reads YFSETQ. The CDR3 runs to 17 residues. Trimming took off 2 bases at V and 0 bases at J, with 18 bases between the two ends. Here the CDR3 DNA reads TGCGCCAGCAGCTTTGATGTCCCTGGGGGGTCCTCCTACGAGCAGTACTTC. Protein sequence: CASSFDVPGGSSYEQYF.

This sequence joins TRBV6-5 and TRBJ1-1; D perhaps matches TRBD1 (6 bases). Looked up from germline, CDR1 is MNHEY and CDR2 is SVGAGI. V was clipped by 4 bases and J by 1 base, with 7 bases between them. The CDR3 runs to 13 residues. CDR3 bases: TGTGCCAGCAGTTTACAGGGGAACACTGAAGCTTTCTTT. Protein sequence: CASSLQGNTEAFF.

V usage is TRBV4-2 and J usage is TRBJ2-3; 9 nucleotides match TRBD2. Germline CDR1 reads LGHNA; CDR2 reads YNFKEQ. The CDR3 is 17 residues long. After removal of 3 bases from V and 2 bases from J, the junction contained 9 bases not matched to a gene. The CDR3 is CASSQAGTSTNTDTQYF. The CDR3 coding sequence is TGTGCCAGCAGCCAGGCCGGGACTAGCACAAACACAGATACGCAGTATTTT.

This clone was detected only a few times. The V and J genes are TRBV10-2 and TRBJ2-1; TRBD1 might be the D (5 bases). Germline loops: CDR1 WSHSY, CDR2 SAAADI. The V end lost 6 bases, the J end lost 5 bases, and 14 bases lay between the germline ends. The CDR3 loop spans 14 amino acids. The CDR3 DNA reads TGCGCCAGCAGAGTAGGGGAACAAGACAATGAGCAGTTCTTC. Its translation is CASRVGEQDNEQFF.

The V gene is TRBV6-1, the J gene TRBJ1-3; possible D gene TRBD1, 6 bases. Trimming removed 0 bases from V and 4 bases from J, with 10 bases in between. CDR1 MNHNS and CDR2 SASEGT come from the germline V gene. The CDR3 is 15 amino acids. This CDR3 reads CASSEAIGGGNTIYF. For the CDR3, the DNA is TGTGCCAGCAGTGAAGCTATAGGGGGAGGAAACACCATATATTTT.

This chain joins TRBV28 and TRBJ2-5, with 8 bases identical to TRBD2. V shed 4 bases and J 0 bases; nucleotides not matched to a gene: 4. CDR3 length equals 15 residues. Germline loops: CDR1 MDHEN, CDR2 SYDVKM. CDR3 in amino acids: CASSSPSGYQETQYF. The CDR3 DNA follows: TGTGCCAGCAGTTCCCCTAGCGGGTACCAAGAGACCCAGTACTTC.

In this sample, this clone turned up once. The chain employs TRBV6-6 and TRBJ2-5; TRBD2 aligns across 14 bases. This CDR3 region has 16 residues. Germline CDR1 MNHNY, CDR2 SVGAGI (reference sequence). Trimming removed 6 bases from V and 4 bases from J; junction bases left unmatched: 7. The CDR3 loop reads CASRLGTSGSRETQYF. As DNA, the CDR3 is TGTGCCAGCAGGCTCGGGACTAGCGGGAGCAGAGAGACCCAGTACTTC.

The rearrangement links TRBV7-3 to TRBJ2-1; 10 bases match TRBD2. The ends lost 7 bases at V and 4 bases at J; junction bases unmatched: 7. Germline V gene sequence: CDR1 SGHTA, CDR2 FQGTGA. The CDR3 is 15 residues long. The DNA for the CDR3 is TGTGCCAGCATCGAGAGCGGGAGGGAATACAATGAGCAGTTCTTC. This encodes CASIESGREYNEQFF.

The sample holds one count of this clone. The DNA of the CDR3 is TGTGCCACCCGAAATGCGGGGGGCATGAACACTGAAGCTTTCTTT. Protein sequence: CATRNAGGMNTEAFF. The chain couples TRBV10-3 to TRBJ1-1; a possible D gene is TRBD1 (6 bases). The CDR3 sequence is 15 residues long. Between the trimmed V and J ends, which lost 10 bases and 0 bases, there was a span of 18 bases. The germline CDR1 and CDR2 sequences are ENHRY and SYGVKD.

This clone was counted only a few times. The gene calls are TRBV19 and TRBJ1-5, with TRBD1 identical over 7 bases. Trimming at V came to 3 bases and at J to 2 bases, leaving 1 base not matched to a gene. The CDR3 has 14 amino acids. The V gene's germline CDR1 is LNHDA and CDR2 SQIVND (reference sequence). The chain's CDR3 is CASSIGTGNQPQHF. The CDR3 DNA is TGTGCCAGTAGTATCGGGACAGGCAATCAGCCCCAGCATTTT.

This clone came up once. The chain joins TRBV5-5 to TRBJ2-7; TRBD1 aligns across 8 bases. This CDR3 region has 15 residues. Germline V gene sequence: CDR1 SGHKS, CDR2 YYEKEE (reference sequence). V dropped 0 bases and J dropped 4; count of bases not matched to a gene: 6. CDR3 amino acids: CASSLGGQGMYEQYF. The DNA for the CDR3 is TGTGCCAGCAGCTTGGGAGGACAGGGTATGTACGAGCAGTACTTC.

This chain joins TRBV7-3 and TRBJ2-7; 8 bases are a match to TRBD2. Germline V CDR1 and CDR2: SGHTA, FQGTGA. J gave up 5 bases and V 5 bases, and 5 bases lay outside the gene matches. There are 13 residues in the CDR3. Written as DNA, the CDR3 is TGTGCCAGCAGCCGGGGGGGTCGCGACGAGCAGTACTTC. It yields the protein CASSRGGRDEQYF.

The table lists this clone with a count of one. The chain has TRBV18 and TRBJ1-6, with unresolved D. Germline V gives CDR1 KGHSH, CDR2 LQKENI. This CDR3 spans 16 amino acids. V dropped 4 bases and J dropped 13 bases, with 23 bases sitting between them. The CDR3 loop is CASSLTTLTTLYPLHF. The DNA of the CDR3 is TGTGCCAGCTCACTTACGACACTCACCACATTATATCCCCTCCACTTT. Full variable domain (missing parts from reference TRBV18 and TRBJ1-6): NAGVMQNPRHLVRRRGQEARLRCSPMKGHSHVYWYRQLPEEGLKFMVYLQKENIIDESGMPKERFSAEFPKEGPSILRIQQVVRGDSAAYFCASSLTTLTTLYPLHFGNGTRLTVT.

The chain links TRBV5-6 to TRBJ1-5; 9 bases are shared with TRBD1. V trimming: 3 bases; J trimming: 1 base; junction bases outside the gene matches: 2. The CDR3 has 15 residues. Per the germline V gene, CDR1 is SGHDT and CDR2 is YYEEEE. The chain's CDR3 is CASSYGTGSNQPQHF. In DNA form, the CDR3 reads TGTGCCAGCAGCTATGGGACAGGGAGCAATCAGCCCCAGCATTTT.

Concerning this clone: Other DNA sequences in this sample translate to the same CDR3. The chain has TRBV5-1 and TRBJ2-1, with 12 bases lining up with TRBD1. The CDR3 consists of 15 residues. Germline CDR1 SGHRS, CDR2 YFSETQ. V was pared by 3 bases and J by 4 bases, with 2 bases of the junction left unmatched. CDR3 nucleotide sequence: TGCGCCAGCAGCTCGGGACAGGGGGCTTACAATGAGCAGTTCTTC. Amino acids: CASSSGQGAYNEQFF.

The CDR3 reads CASSLARDYGYTF. DNA of the CDR3: TGTGCCAGCAGTTTGGCCAGGGACTATGGCTACACCTTC. The chain couples TRBV28 to TRBJ1-2; TRBD1 might be the D (5 bases). V was trimmed by 3 bases and J by 3 bases, leaving 8 bases between them. This CDR3 comprises 13 residues. Germline loops: CDR1 MDHEN, CDR2 SYDVKM.

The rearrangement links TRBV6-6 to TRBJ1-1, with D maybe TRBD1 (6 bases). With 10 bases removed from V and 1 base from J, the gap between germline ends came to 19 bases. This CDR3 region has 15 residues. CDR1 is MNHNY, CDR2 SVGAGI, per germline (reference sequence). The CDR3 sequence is CATRHWTEKNTEAFF. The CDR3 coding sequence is TGTGCCACCAGACACTGGACAGAAAAGAACACTGAAGCTTTCTTT.

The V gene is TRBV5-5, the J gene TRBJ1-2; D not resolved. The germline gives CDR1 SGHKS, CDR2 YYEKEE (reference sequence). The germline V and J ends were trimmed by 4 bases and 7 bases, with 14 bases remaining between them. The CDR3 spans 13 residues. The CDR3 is CASSAHEVSGYTF. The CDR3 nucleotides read TGTGCCAGCAGCGCGCACGAGGTTTCTGGCTACACCTTC.

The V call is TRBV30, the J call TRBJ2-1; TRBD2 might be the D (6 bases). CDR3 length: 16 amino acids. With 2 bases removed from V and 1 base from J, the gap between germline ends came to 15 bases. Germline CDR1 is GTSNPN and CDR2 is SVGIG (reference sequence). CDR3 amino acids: CAWSSAGLASYNEQFF. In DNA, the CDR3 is TGTGCCTGGAGTTCCGCGGGGCTAGCTTCCTACAATGAGCAGTTCTTC.

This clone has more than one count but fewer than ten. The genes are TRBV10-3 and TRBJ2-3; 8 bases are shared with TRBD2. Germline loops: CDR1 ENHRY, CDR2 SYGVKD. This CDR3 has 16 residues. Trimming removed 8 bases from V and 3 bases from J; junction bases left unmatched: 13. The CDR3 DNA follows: TGTGCCATCTCACGAGGGGCGGGAGGTGGGACAGATACGCAGTATTTT. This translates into CAISRGAGGGTDTQYF.

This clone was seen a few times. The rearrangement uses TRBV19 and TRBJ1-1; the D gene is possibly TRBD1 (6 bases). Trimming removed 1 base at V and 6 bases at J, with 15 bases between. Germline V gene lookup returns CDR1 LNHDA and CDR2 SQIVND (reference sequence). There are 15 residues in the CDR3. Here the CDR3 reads CASSIALGGAAEAFF. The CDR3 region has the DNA TGTGCCAGTAGTATAGCCCTCGGGGGGGCGGCTGAAGCTTTCTTT.

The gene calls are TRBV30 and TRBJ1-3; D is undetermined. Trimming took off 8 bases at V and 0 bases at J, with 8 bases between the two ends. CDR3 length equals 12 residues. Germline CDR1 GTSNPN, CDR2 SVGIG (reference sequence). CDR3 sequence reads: CARGLSGNTIYF. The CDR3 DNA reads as TGTGCCCGAGGACTCTCTGGAAACACCATATATTTT.

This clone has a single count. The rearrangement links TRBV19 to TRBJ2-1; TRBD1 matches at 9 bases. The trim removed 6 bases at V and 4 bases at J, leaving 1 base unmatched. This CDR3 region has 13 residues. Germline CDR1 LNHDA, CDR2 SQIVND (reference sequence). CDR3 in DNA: TGTGCCAGTAGGGACAGGGGTTACAATGAGCAGTTCTTC. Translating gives CASRDRGYNEQFF.

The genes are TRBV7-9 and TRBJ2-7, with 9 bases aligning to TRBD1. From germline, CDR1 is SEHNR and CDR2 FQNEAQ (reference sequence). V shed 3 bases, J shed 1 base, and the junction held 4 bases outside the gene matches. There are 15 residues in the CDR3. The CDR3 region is CASSFWDRASYEQYF. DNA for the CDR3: TGTGCCAGCAGCTTCTGGGACAGGGCATCCTACGAGCAGTACTTC.

The CDR3 DNA reads TGTGCCAGCAGCCAACTAGAAGGGTACAATCAGCCCCAGCATTTT. Amino acids: CASSQLEGYNQPQHF. The chain carries TRBV7-8 and TRBJ1-5; D remains unclear. CDR3 length: 15 amino acids. The germline V gene has CDR1 SGHVS and CDR2 FQNEAQ. Trimming took 5 bases from V and 3 from J, leaving 14 bases between them.